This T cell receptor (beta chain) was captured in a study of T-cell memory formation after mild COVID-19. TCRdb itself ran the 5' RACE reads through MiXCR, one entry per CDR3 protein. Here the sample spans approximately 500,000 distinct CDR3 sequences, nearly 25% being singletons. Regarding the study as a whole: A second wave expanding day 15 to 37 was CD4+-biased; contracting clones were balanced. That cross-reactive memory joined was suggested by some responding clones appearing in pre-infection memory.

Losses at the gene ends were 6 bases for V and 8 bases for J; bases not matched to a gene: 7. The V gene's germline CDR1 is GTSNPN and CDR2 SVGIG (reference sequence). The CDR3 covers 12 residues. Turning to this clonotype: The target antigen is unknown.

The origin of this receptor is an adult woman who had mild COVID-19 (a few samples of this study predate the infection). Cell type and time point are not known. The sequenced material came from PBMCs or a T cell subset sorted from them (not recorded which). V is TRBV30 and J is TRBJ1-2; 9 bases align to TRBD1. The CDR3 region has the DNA TGTGCCTGCCTCCGGGACAGGGTAGGCTACACCTTC. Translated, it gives CACLRDRVGYTF.